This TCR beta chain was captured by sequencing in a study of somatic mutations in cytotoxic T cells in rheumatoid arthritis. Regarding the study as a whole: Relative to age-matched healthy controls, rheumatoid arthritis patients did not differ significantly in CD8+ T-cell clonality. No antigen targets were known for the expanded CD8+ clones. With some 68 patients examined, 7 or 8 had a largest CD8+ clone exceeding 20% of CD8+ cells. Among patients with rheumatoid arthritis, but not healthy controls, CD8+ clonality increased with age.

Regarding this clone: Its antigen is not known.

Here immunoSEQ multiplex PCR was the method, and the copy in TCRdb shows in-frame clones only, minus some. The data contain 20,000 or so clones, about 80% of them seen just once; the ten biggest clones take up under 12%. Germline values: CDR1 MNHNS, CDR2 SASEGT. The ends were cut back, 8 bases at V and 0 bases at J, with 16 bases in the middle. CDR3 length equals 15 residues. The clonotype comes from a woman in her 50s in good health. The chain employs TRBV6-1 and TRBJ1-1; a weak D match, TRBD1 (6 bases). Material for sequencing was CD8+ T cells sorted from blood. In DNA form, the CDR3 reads TGTGCCAGCCGGAGGAAAGGACAGCTGAACACTGAAGCTTTCTTT. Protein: CASRRKGQLNTEAFF.